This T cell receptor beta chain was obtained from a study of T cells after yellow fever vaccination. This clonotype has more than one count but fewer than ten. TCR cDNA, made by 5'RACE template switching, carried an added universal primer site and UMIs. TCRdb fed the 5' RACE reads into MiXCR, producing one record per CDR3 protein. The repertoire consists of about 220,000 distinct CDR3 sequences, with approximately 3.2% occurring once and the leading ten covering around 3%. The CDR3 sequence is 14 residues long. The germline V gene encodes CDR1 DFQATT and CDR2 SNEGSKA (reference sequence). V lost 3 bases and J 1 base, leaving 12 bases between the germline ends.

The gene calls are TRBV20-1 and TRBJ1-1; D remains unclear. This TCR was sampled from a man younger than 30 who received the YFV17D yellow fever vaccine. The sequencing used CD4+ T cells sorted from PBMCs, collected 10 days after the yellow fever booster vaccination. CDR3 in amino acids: CSARGISRNTEAFF. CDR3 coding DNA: TGCAGTGCTAGGGGTATTTCGAGGAACACTGAAGCTTTCTTT.